This TCR beta chain was found in a study of cytomegalovirus exposure and HLA in healthy donors. PCR used 60 Vbeta primers and 13 Jbeta primers. Sequencing was performed with immunoSEQ multiplex PCR; in TCRdb, only in-frame clones are kept and a portion is missing. The repertoire consists of under 200,000 clones, with roughly 80% occurring once and the leading ten covering around 2.5%. Germline CDR1 reads MGHRA; CDR2 reads YSYEKL. The length of the CDR3 is 16 residues. The J segment lost 8 bases and the V segment lost 2 bases, leaving 7 bases of the junction unmatched. The clonotype comes from a female donor in good health and CMV-seronegative. This chain uses TRBV4-1 with TRBJ2-1; TRBD2 aligns across 12 bases. The sequenced sample was PBMCs. The CDR3 here is CASSQRSSGRADEQFF. As DNA, the CDR3 is TGCGCCAGCAGCCAAAGGTCTAGCGGGAGGGCCGATGAGCAGTTCTTC.